The source of this TCR beta chain is a study of post-analysis software for immune sequencing data. Overall study context: The patients showed relapsing-remitting, secondary progressive and progressive-relapsing multiple sclerosis courses.

Included in the TCR beta cDNA libraries were unique molecular identifiers. TCRdb re-derived calls from the PCR reads in MiXCR, one entry per CDR3 protein. The data contain approximately 770,000 distinct CDR3 sequences, around 42% of them singletons. This CDR3 spans 12 amino acids. Trimming pared 3 bases from V and 5 bases from J, leaving 7 bases between. Germline V gene sequence: CDR1 SGHAT, CDR2 FQNNGV. General study findings and limits: The study found TRBV5-6, TRBV5-1 and TRBV20-1 among roughly 5 TRBV segments more frequent in patients than controls. Those with multiple sclerosis, the patient group, showed significantly lower normalized Chao1 diversity than controls. With F measure, samples from one preparation batch clustered together strongly.

This clonotype has more than one count but fewer than ten. The antigen remains undetermined. This TCR came from a girl aged 5-17 years with multiple sclerosis. The chain carries TRBV11-2 and TRBJ2-5; no reliable D call. The sample was blood. CDR3 nucleotides: TGTGCCAGCAGCTTTATTATGGAGACCCAGTACTTC. Encoded protein: CASSFIMETQYF.